Presented here are 30 T cell receptor beta chains from one specimen sequenced in a study of cytomegalovirus exposure and HLA in healthy donors. Primers for the PCR totalled 60 Vbeta and 13 Jbeta. The protocol was immunoSEQ multiplex PCR, while the TCRdb copy is restricted to in-frame clones and leaves out a portion. The sample shows roughly 180,000 clones, 79% of them seen only once. Material: PBMCs. These receptors were collected from a girl aged 10 to 17 in good health and CMV-seropositive.

The CDR3 region has the DNA TGTGCCAGCAGTAAAACAGGGTCTGGGGCCAACGTCCTGACTTTC. Protein product: CASSKTGSGANVLTF. The chain links TRBV11-3 to TRBJ2-6; the D gene is possibly TRBD1 (6 bases). Germline CDR1 is SGHNT and CDR2 is YENEEA. Trimming cost V 6 bases and J 1 base, with 10 bases left between them. The CDR3 extends over 15 amino acids.

J is TRBJ2-1 and V is TRBV19; tentative D call: TRBD2 (5 bases). Germline V gene sequence: CDR1 LNHDA, CDR2 SQIVND (reference sequence). CDR3 length: 15 residues. V was shortened by 1 base and J by 5 bases, with 12 bases between the two germline ends. As DNA, the CDR3 is TGTGCCAGTAGTATAGGGGTTGGACTCGACAATGAGCAGTTCTTC. It yields the protein CASSIGVGLDNEQFF.

V and J are TRBV4-3 and TRBJ2-2; 15 bases map to TRBD2. V was pared by 1 base and J by 7 bases, with 7 bases of the junction left unmatched. In germline, CDR1 is LGHNA, CDR2 YSLEER. The CDR3 is made up of 18 amino acids. In DNA form, the CDR3 reads TGCGCCAGCAGCCAAGGGCCCGGACTAGCGGGGGGGGTCGGGGAGCTGTTTTTT. Its protein product is CASSQGPGLAGGVGELFF.

V usage is TRBV29-1 and J usage is TRBJ2-1; a weak D match, TRBD1 (6 bases). V lost 7 bases and J lost 12, with 22 bases in between. Looked up from germline, CDR1 is SQVTM and CDR2 is ANQGSEA. CDR3 length: 13 residues. The CDR3 DNA is TGCAGCGCTGGGGACAACCAGGGTGGACGGCAGTTCTTC. Translation gives CSAGDNQGGRQFF.

This sequence joins TRBV4-1 and TRBJ2-1, with 8 bases fitting TRBD1. The CDR3 is made up of 15 amino acids. J gave up 5 bases and V 4 bases, and 7 bases lay outside the gene matches. Germline V lookup: CDR1 MGHRA, CDR2 YSYEKL. The CDR3 region has the DNA TGCGCCAGCAGCCGCCTGGACAGGGAAGACAATGAGCAGTTCTTC. This encodes CASSRLDREDNEQFF.

The rearrangement joins TRBV7-9 to TRBJ1-2; TRBD1 might be the D (5 bases). The V and J ends lost 2 bases and 1 base respectively, with 8 bases between them. The CDR3 has 14 residues. Germline CDR1 SEHNR, CDR2 FQNEAQ (reference sequence). In nucleotides, the CDR3 is TGTGCCAGCAGCTTACCGACAGATAACTATGGCTACACCTTC. Its protein is CASSLPTDNYGYTF.

V is TRBV11-3 and J is TRBJ2-7; D ambiguous. Per the germline V gene, CDR1 is SGHNT and CDR2 is YENEEA. Trimming removed 0 bases at V and 4 bases at J, with 4 bases between. The CDR3 is made up of 12 amino acids. DNA for the CDR3: TGTGCCAGCAGCTTAGACAGGTACGAGCAGTACTTC. Encoded protein: CASSLDRYEQYF.

This sequence joins TRBV18 and TRBJ2-7, with 12 bases matching TRBD2. Losses at the gene ends were 2 bases for V and 6 bases for J; bases not matched to a gene: 17. Germline values: CDR1 KGHSH, CDR2 LQKENI. CDR3 length: 19 amino acids. The DNA of the CDR3 is TGTGCCAGCTCACCAGTAATGCTAGCGGGGGGGCCTCGTCGGAGCGAGCAGTACTTC. This encodes CASSPVMLAGGPRRSEQYF.

This rearrangement joins TRBV10-1 to TRBJ2-1; TRBD2 matches at 8 bases. V lost 5 bases, J lost 6 bases, and 6 bases stayed unmatched. The CDR3 has 14 residues. Germline CDR1 and CDR2: WNHNN and SYGVQD (reference sequence). As DNA, the CDR3 is TGCGCCAGCAGTACGGGACTAGGAGGCAATGAGCAGTTCTTC. It specifies CASSTGLGGNEQFF.

The gene calls are TRBV29-1 and TRBJ2-2; a possible D gene is TRBD2 (5 bases). Per the germline V gene, CDR1 is SQVTM and CDR2 is ANQGSEA. The CDR3 runs 13 residues. V was trimmed by 4 bases and J by 6 bases, leaving 12 bases between them. The CDR3 sequence is CSVGGPGAGELFF. The CDR3, as DNA: TGCAGCGTTGGCGGGCCTGGGGCCGGGGAGCTGTTTTTT.

V and J are TRBV7-2 and TRBJ1-1, with TRBD1 matching 7 bases. Germline-derived CDR1 and CDR2 are SGHTA and FQGNSA. CDR3 length: 16 amino acids. Trimming took 2 bases from V and 4 from J; bases not matched to a gene: 10. The CDR3 loop is CASSLRAGGLGTEAFF. CDR3 nucleotides: TGTGCCAGCAGCTTACGGGCAGGGGGTTTGGGCACTGAAGCTTTCTTT.

V and J are TRBV10-2 and TRBJ2-2; possible D gene TRBD2, 5 bases. The V gene's germline CDR1 is WSHSY and CDR2 SAAADI. V gave up 2 bases and J gave up 7 bases, with 8 bases separating them. This CDR3 spans 13 amino acids. The DNA of the CDR3 is TGCGCCAGCAGTGAGACGGGGATCGGGGAGCTGTTTTTT. It specifies CASSETGIGELFF.

The chain employs TRBV4-3 and TRBJ2-1, with 9 nucleotides matching TRBD2. Germline lookup yields CDR1 LGHNA and CDR2 YSLEER. Unmatched junction bases numbered 5, after V lost 0 bases and J lost 2 bases. The CDR3 contains 17 residues. In DNA form, the CDR3 reads TGCGCCAGCAGCCAAGATTTAGCTAGCGGGGCCTACAATGAGCAGTTCTTC. As protein: CASSQDLASGAYNEQFF.

This chain connects TRBV4-3 to TRBJ2-7, with D perhaps matching TRBD1 (6 bases). The CDR3 sequence is 17 residues long. Trimming took 4 bases from V and 0 from J, leaving 19 bases between them. The germline gives CDR1 LGHNA, CDR2 YSLEER. The CDR3 sequence: CASSPPGRQESSYEQYF. The CDR3 coding sequence is TGCGCCAGCAGCCCCCCTGGGCGACAGGAGAGCTCCTACGAGCAGTACTTC.

This clone was seen just once. V gene TRBV5-1 combines with J gene TRBJ2-5; 8 nucleotides match TRBD1. Germline loops: CDR1 SGHRS, CDR2 YFSETQ. V shed 2 bases, J shed 4 bases, and the junction held 4 bases outside the gene matches. The CDR3 covers 14 residues. The CDR3 DNA follows: TGCGCCAGCAGCTTTGACAGGGGAGGAGAGACCCAGTACTTC. Protein sequence: CASSFDRGGETQYF.

The chain carries TRBV7-2 and TRBJ2-7; weak D call: TRBD1 (5 bases). This CDR3 is 14 amino acids long. V shed 2 bases and J shed 2 bases, with 10 bases lying between them. The germline gives CDR1 SGHTA, CDR2 FQGNSA. In DNA form, the CDR3 reads TGTGCCAGCAGCTTATCGGCAGGGACCTACGAGCAGTACTTC. Amino acids: CASSLSAGTYEQYF.

CDR3 nucleotides: TGTGCCAGCAGTTTATCCATGGCGGCCGGGGAGCTGTTTTTT. It encodes CASSLSMAAGELFF. The chain couples TRBV27 to TRBJ2-2; D is undetermined. CDR1 and CDR2 from the germline V gene are MNHEY and SMNVEV (reference sequence). The CDR3 contains 14 residues. V was trimmed by 0 bases and J by 6 bases, leaving 8 bases between them.

This chain joins TRBV5-4 and TRBJ2-7; TRBD1 matches at 10 bases. CDR1 is SGHNT, CDR2 YYREEE, per germline (reference sequence). The V segment lost 3 bases and the J segment 4 bases; nucleotides outside the gene matches: 16. The CDR3 is 18 residues long. The CDR3 is CASSSRDRGPSGAYEQYF. The CDR3 DNA reads TGTGCCAGCAGCTCCCGGGACAGGGGCCCATCTGGGGCATACGAGCAGTACTTC.

In this sample, this clone turned up once. V gene TRBV4-2 combines with J gene TRBJ1-5, with D unresolved. The CDR3 has 13 amino acids. The ends were cut back, 8 bases at V and 0 bases at J, with 8 bases in the middle. Germline V gene sequence: CDR1 LGHNA, CDR2 YNFKEQ. The CDR3 spells CASGEYSNQPQHF. The CDR3 DNA reads TGTGCCAGCGGAGAGTATAGCAATCAGCCCCAGCATTTT.

The chain couples TRBV2 to TRBJ2-1; 14 bases match TRBD2. Trimming removed 1 base from V and 7 bases from J; junction bases left unmatched: 3. CDR1 is SNHLY and CDR2 is FYNNEI in the germline V gene. There are 16 residues in the CDR3. Here the CDR3 reads CASSEGLAGGTNEQFF. The CDR3 bases are TGTGCCAGCAGTGAAGGACTAGCGGGGGGGACAAATGAGCAGTTCTTC.

This sequence joins TRBV4-1 and TRBJ1-1; D unresolved. Germline lookup yields CDR1 MGHRA and CDR2 YSYEKL. V lost 2 bases to trimming and J lost 4 bases, with 11 bases between them. This CDR3 has 14 residues. CDR3 DNA sequence: TGCGCCAGCAGCCAACCCAGAGGACTCACTGAAGCTTTCTTT. The encoded protein is CASSQPRGLTEAFF.

The chain is built from TRBV7-8 and TRBJ1-1; unclear D gene. V shed 7 bases and J shed 2 bases, with 14 bases lying between them. The CDR3 is made up of 14 amino acids. Germline values: CDR1 SGHVS, CDR2 FQNEAQ. CDR3 sequence: CASTPSAVNTEAFF. The CDR3 DNA reads TGTGCCAGCACCCCGAGCGCGGTTAACACTGAAGCTTTCTTT.

The gene calls are TRBV7-8 and TRBJ2-3; D gene unclear. Germline V gene data show CDR1 as SGHVS and CDR2 as FQNEAQ. The V gene lost 7 bases and the J gene lost 2 bases, with 13 bases spanning the gap. The CDR3 covers 14 residues. This CDR3 reads CASTFRVYTDTQYF. The DNA of the CDR3 is TGTGCCAGCACCTTTCGGGTTTACACAGATACGCAGTATTTT.

The chain links TRBV29-1 to TRBJ1-2, with D possibly matching TRBD1 (5 bases). The length of the CDR3 is 12 residues. V was trimmed by 5 bases and J by 2 bases, leaving 9 bases between them. Germline V gives CDR1 SQVTM, CDR2 ANQGSEA. The CDR3 sequence is CSVRGGNYGYTF. The CDR3 coding sequence is TGCAGCGTTCGCGGGGGGAACTATGGCTACACCTTC.

The rearrangement links TRBV5-1 to TRBJ2-1, with 8 bases lining up with TRBD2. Trimming removed 5 bases from V and 4 bases from J; junction bases left unmatched: 8. The length of the CDR3 is 15 residues. The germline V gene has CDR1 SGHRS and CDR2 YFSETQ. The CDR3, as DNA: TGCGCCAGCAGGGCCGAGCGGGGGCCTTACAATGAGCAGTTCTTC. Residues: CASRAERGPYNEQFF.

This clone was recorded a few times. The V gene is TRBV13, the J gene TRBJ2-7; 8 nucleotides match TRBD2. The CDR3 has 15 amino acids. Germline-derived CDR1 and CDR2 are PRHDT and FYEKMQ (reference sequence). Trimming took 2 bases from V and 3 from J; bases not matched to a gene: 6. CDR3 DNA sequence: TGTGCCAGCAGCTTAACGGGGGGGTTAAACTACGAGCAGTACTTC. Encoded protein: CASSLTGGLNYEQYF.

This rearrangement joins TRBV18 to TRBJ2-1, with D uncertain. Trimming took off 0 bases at V and 2 bases at J, with 2 bases between the two ends. Germline V gene lookup returns CDR1 KGHSH and CDR2 LQKENI. The CDR3 consists of 13 residues. The CDR3 bases are TGTGCCAGCTCACCACCCACCTACAATGAGCAGTTCTTC. Translating gives CASSPPTYNEQFF.

This chain connects TRBV15 to TRBJ1-4, with D perhaps TRBD1 (6 bases). With 3 bases removed from V and 8 bases from J, the gap between germline ends came to 13 bases. The CDR3 has 14 residues. CDR1 LNHNV and CDR2 YYDKDF come from the germline V gene (reference sequence). DNA of the CDR3: TGTGCCACCAGCAGTGACCGCGGGGGCGAAAAACTGTTTTTT. Amino acid sequence: CATSSDRGGEKLFF.

The CDR3 DNA follows: TGTGCCAGCAGTCCAAGACAGGGGGGATACAATGAGCAGTTCTTC. Protein sequence: CASSPRQGGYNEQFF. The chain has TRBV7-8 and TRBJ2-1, with TRBD1 identical over 9 bases. Germline CDR1 is SGHVS and CDR2 is FQNEAQ. CDR3 length: 15 amino acids. The trim removed 6 bases at V and 4 bases at J, leaving 7 bases unmatched. Filled out from reference TRBV7-8 and TRBJ2-1, the complete variable domain reads GAGVSQSPRYKVAKRGQDVALRCDPISGHVSLFWYQQALGQGPEFLTYFQNEAQLDKSGLPSDRFFAERPEGSVSTLKIQRTQQEDSAVYLCASSPRQGGYNEQFFGPGTRLTVL.

About this clone itself: The sample holds other DNA sequences that translate to the same CDR3. The chain employs TRBV6-1 and TRBJ2-4; 8 bases match TRBD2. After removal of 1 base from V and 2 bases from J, the junction contained 4 bases not matched to a gene. This CDR3 has 16 amino acids. Per germline, CDR1 MNHNS and CDR2 SASEGT. The CDR3 nucleotides are TGTGCCAGCAGTGAAGGACTAGCGTTTACCAAAAACATTCAGTACTTC. Translated: CASSEGLAFTKNIQYF.